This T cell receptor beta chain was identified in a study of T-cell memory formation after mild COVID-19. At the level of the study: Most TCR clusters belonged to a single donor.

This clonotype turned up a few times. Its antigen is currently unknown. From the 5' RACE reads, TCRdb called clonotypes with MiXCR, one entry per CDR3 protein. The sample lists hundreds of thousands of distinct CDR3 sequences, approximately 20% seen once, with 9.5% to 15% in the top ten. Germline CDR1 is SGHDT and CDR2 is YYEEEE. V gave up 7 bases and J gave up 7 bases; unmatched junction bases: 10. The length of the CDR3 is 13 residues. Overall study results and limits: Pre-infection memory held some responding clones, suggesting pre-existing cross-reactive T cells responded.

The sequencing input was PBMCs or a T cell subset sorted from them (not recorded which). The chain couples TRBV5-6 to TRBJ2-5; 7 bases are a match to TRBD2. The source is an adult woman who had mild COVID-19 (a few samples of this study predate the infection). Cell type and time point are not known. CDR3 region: CASGRAEKRTQYF. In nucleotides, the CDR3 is TGTGCCAGCGGGAGGGCGGAGAAGAGGACCCAGTACTTC.